This TCR beta chain came from a study of T cell changes during pregnancy in multiple sclerosis. The protocol was immunoSEQ multiplex PCR, while the TCRdb copy is restricted to in-frame clones and leaves out a portion. The sample holds 60,000 to 85,000 clones, more than 90% seen once. The source is a female donor with multiple sclerosis, enrolled in a pregnancy study. The specimen comprised peripheral blood, sampled in the first trimester of pregnancy.

CDR3 sequence reads: CASSSYGTSGMNEQFF. The DNA of the CDR3 is TGTGCCAGTAGTTCCTACGGGACTAGCGGGATGAATGAGCAGTTCTTC. The chain is built from TRBV19 and TRBJ2-1, with TRBD2 matching over 13 bases. J lost 7 bases, V lost 5 bases, and 8 bases had no gene match. The germline V gene has CDR1 LNHDA and CDR2 SQIVND (reference sequence). This CDR3 is built from 16 residues.